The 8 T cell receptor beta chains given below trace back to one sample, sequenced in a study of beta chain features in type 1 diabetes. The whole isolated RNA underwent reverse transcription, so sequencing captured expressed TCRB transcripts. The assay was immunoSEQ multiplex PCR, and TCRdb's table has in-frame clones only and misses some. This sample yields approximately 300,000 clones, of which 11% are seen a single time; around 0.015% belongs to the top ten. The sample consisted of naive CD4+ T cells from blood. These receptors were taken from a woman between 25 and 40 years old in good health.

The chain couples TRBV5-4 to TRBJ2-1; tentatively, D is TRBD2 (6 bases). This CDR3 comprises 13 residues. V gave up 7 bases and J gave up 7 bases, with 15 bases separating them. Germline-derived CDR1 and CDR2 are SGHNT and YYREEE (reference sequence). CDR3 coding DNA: TGTGCCAGCCAGAGTATTGGACTAAATGAGCAGTTCTTC. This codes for CASQSIGLNEQFF.

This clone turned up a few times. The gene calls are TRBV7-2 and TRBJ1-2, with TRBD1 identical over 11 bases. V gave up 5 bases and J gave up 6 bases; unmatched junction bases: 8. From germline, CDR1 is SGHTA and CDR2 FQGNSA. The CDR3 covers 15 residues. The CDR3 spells CASSTRGQGVHGYTF. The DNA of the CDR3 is TGTGCCAGCAGCACCCGGGGACAGGGGGTGCATGGCTACACCTTC.

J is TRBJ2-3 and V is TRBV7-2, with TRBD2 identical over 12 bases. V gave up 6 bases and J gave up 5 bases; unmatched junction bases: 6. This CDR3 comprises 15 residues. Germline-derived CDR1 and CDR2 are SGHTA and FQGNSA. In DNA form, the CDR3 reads TGTGCCAGCAGGCTAGCGGGAGGGCCCGGAGATACGCAGTATTTT. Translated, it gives CASRLAGGPGDTQYF.

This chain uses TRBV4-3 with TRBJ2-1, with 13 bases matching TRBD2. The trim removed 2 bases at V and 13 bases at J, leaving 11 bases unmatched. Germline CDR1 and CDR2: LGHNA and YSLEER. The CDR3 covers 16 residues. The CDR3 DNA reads TGCGCCAGCAGCCAAATGGGGACTAGCGGGAAAAGTTACCAGTTCTTC. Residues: CASSQMGTSGKSYQFF.

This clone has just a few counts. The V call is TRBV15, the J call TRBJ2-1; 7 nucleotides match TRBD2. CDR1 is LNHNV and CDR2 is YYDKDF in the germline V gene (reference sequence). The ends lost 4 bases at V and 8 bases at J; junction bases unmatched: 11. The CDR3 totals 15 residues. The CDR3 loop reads CATSTGTIGSDEQFF. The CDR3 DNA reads TGTGCCACCAGCACCGGGACTATCGGCTCGGATGAGCAGTTCTTC.

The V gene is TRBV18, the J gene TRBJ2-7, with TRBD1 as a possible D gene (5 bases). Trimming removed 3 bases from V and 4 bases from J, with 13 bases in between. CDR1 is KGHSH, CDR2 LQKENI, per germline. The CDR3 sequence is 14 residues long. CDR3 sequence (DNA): TGTGCCAGCTCACCTGGGGCTGGTAAGTACGAGCAGTACTTC. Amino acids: CASSPGAGKYEQYF.

The CDR3 loop reads CASSESKRGSYEQYF. CDR3 sequence (DNA): TGTGCCAGCAGTGAATCTAAGCGGGGGTCCTACGAGCAGTACTTC. V is TRBV25-1 and J is TRBJ2-7, with 8 bases fitting TRBD2. The CDR3 length is 15 residues. In germline, CDR1 is MGHDK, CDR2 SYGVNS. J gave up 1 base and V 1 base, and 3 bases lay outside the gene matches.

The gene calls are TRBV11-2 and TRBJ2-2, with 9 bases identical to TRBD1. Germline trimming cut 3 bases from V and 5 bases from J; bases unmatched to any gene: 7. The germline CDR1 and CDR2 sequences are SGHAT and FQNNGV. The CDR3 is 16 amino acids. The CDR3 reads CASSFRATGGTGELFF. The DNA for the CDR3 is TGTGCCAGCAGCTTTCGGGCGACAGGGGGAACCGGGGAGCTGTTTTTT.